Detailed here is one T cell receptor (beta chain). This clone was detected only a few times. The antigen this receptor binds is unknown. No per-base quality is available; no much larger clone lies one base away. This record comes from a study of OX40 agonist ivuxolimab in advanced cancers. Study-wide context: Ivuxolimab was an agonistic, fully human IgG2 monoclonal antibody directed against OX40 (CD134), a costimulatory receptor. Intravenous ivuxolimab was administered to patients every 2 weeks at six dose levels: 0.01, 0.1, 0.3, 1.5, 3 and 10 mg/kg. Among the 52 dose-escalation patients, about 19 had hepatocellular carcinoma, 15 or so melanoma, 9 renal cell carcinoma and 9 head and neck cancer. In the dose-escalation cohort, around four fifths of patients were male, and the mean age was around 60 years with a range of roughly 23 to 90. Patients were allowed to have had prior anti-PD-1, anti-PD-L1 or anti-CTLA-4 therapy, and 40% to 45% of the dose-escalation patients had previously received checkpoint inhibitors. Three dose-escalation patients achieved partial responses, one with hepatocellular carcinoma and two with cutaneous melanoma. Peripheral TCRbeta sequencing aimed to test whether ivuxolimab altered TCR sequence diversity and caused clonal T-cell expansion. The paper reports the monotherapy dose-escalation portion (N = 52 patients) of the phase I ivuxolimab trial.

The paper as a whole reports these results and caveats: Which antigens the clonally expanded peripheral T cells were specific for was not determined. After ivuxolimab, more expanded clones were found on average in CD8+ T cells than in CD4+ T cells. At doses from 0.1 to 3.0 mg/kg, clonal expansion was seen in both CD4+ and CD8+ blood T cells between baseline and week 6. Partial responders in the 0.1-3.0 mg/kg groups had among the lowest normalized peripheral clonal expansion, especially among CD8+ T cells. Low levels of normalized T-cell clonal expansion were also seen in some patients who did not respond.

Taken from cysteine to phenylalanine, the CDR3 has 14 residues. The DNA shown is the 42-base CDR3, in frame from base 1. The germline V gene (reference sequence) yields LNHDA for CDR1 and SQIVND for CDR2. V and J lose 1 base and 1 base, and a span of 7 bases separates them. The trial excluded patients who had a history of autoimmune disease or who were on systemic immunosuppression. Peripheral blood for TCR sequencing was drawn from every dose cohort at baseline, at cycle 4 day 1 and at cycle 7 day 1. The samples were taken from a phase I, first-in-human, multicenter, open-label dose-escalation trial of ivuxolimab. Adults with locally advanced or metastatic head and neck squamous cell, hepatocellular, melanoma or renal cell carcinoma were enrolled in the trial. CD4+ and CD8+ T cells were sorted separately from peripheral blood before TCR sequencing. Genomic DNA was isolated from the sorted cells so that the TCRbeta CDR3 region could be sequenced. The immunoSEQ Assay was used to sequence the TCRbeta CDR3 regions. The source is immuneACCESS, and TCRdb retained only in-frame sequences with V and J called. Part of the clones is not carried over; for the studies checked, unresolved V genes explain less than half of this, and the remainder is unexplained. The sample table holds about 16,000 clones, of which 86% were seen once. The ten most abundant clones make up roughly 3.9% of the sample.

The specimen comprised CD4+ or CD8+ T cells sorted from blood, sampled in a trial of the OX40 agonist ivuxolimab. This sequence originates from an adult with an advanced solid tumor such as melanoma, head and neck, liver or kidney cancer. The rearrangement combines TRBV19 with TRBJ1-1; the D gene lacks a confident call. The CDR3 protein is CASSIGTGNTEAFF. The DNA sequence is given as TGTGCCAGTAGTATAGGGACGGGGAACACTGAAGCTTTCTTT.